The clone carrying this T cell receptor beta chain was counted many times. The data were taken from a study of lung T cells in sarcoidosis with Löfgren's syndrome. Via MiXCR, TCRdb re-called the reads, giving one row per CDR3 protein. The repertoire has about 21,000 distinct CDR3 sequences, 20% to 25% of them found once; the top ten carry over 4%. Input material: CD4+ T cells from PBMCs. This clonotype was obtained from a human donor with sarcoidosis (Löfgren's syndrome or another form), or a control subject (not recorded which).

CDR3 nucleotides: TGTGCCAGCAGTGCCCGGGACCTCATCGGGGAGCTGTTTTTT. Its protein is CASSARDLIGELFF. This chain connects TRBV2 to TRBJ2-2, with D perhaps assigned TRBD1 or TRBD2 (5 bases each). Trimming pared 4 bases from V and 7 bases from J, leaving 13 bases between. Per germline, CDR1 SNHLY and CDR2 FYNNEI. The CDR3 has 14 amino acids.